This section outlines one TCR beta chain sequence together with its context. This CDR3 spans 14 amino acids. Trimming pared 5 bases from V and 4 bases from J, leaving 14 bases between. CDR1 MNHEY and CDR2 SVGEGT come from the germline V gene. The time point is: patch test 1, 2 weeks after DPC sensitization. Sample treatment: therapeutic diphenylcyclopropenone sensitization with weekly scalp DPC. At patch-test visits, sampling came before the patch test. Using its own MiXCR run on the RACE reads, TCRdb lists one record per CDR3 protein. In the table there are nearly 350,000 distinct CDR3 sequences, around 7% of which are singletons. The sample belongs to a study of human T cells and chemical hapten exposure. Across the study: The patients were mostly female; they had alopecia areata, totalis or universalis. Slight differences in pooled library volume were the main source of varying TCR yields across samples.

Material: whole blood, obtained in connection with sensitization to the hapten diphenylcyclopropenone (DPC). The source is a woman aged 18-29 years with alopecia areata. Some clones in this sample may be carry-over from other donors' samples. The chain joins TRBV6-2 or TRBV6-3 to TRBJ1-1; maybe TRBD1 (6 bases). The CDR3 DNA reads as TGTGCCAGCAGTATGGACAGAGGGAGCACTGAAGCTTTCTTT. It encodes CASSMDRGSTEAFF.